Listed below are T cell receptor beta chains from one sample, sequenced in a study of graft-versus-host responses after intestinal transplantation. For these receptors, no antigen is known. Libraries were prepared by immunoSEQ multiplex PCR; TCRdb keeps only in-frame clonotypes and omits some of them. The sample lists some 85,000 clones, around 87% occurring once. Sequencing was performed on unstimulated CD8+ T cells sorted from spleen or lymph node cells, taken before transplant. The receptor source for this set is a human donor who was the organ donor for an intestinal transplant. The CDR3 runs from the conserved cysteine through the conserved F or W. D genes are given only for firm matches. Clone sizes are given selectively: once, few, many, or a class where the clone is expanded.

.	TRBV5-1	.	TRBJ1-2	TGCGCCAGCAGCTTGGCCGGGGCGGACTATGGCTACACCTTC	CASSLAGADYGYTF
.	TRBV2	TRBD1	TRBJ2-5	TGTGCCAGCAGTGGAGACGGGACAGGCGATCAAGAGACCCAGTACTTC	CASSGDGTGDQETQYF
.	TRBV9	.	TRBJ2-7	TGTGCCAGCAGCGTAGGGGCAGGCTACGAGCAGTACTTC	CASSVGAGYEQYF
.	TRBV28	TRBD1	TRBJ1-5	TGTGCCAGCAGTCCAATGACAGGGGGGGGCAATCAGCCCCAGCATTTT	CASSPMTGGGNQPQHF
.	TRBV4-1	TRBD2	TRBJ2-5	TGCGCCAGCAGCCAATTTGCGGCGGGGGGACACCAAGAGACCCAGTACTTC	CASSQFAAGGHQETQYF
.	TRBV7-2	.	TRBJ2-7	TGTGCCAGCAGCTTAGTCCAGGGAAGTTACGAGCAGTACTTC	CASSLVQGSYEQYF
.	TRBV6-6	.	TRBJ1-1	TGTGCCAGCAGTTATGGACCGACTGAAGCTTTCTTT	CASSYGPTEAFF
.	TRBV19	.	TRBJ2-7	TGTGCCAGTAGTAGGGGGACGGGTTTCTACGAGCAGTACTTC	CASSRGTGFYEQYF
.	TRBV7-9	.	TRBJ1-2	TGTGCCAGCAGCTTAGAAATAGACAGGCACCTAAAATGCGGCTACACCTTC	CASSLEIDRHLKCGYTF
few	TRBV25-1	TRBD1	TRBJ2-1	TGTGCCAGCAGTCCACAGGGGGTTTACAATGAGCAGTTCTTC	CASSPQGVYNEQFF
.	TRBV29-1	.	TRBJ2-7	TGCAGCGTTGAAGATCAAGAGGACGGTAGCTCCTACGAGCAGTACTTC	CSVEDQEDGSSYEQYF